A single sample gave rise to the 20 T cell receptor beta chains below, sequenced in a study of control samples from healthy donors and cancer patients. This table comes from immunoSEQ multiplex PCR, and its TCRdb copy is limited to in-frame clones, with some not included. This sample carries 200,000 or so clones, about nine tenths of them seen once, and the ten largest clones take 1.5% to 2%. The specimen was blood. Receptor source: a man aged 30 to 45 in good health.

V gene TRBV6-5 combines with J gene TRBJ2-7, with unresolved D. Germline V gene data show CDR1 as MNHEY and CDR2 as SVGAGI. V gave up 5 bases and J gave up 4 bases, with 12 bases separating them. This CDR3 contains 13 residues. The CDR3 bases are TGTGCCAGCAGTACCGGACGGATGTACGAGCAGTACTTC. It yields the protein CASSTGRMYEQYF.

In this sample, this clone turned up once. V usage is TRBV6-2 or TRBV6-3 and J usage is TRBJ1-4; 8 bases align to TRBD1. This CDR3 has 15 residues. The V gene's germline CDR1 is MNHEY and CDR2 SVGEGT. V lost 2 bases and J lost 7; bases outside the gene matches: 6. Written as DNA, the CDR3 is TGTGCCAGCAGTTACGGACAGGGAGACCTTGAAAAACTGTTTTTT. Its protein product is CASSYGQGDLEKLFF.

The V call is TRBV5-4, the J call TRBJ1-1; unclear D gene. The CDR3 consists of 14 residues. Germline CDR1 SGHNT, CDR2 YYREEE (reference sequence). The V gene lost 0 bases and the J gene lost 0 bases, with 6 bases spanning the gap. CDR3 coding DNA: TGTGCCAGCAGCTTGGCAGGAATGAACACTGAAGCTTTCTTT. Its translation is CASSLAGMNTEAFF.

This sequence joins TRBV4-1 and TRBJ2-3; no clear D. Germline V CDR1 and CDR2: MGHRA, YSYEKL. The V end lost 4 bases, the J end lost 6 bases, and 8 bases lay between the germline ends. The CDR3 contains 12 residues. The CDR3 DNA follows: TGCGCCAGCAGCCCCCCTCGGGATACGCAGTATTTT. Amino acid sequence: CASSPPRDTQYF.

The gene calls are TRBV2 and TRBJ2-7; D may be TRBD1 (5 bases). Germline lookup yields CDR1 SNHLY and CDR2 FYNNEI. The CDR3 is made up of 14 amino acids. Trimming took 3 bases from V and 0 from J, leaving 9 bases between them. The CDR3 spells CASSDRDSSYEQYF. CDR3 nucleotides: TGTGCCAGCAGTGACAGGGATAGCTCCTACGAGCAGTACTTC. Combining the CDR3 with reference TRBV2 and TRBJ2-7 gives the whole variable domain EPEVTQTPSHQVTQMGQEVILRCVPISNHLYFYWYRQILGQKVEFLVSFYNNEISEKSEIFDDQFSVERPDGSNFTLKIRSTKLEDSAMYFCASSDRDSSYEQYFGPGTRLTVT.

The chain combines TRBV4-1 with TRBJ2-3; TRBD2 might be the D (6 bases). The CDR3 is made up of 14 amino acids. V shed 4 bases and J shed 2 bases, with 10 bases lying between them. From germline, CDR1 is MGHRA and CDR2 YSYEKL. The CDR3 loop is CASSPGLFTDTQYF. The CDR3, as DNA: TGCGCCAGCAGCCCCGGACTATTCACAGATACGCAGTATTTT.

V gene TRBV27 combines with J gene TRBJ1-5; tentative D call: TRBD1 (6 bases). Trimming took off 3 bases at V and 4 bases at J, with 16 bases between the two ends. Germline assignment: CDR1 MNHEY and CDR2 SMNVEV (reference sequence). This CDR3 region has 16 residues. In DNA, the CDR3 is TGTGCCAGCAGTTTTAATCACAGGGTAGGGAATCAGCCCCAGCATTTT. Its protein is CASSFNHRVGNQPQHF.

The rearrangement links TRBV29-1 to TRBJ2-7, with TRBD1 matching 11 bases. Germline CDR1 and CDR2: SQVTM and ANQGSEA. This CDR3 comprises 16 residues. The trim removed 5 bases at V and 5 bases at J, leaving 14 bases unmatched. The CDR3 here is CSVYRPDRGLRDEQYF. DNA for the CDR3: TGCAGCGTTTACCGACCGGACAGGGGGCTCCGTGACGAGCAGTACTTC.

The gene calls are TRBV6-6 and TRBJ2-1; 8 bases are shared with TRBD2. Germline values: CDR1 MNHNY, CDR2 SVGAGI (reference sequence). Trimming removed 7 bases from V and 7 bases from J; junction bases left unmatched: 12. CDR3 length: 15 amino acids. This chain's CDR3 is CASNGPGLGQNEQFF. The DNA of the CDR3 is TGTGCCAGCAACGGCCCGGGACTAGGGCAAAATGAGCAGTTCTTC.

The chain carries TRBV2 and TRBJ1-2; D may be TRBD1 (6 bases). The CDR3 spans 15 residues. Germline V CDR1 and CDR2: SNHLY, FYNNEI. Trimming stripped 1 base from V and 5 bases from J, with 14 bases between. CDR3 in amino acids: CASSEGGAPIYGYTF. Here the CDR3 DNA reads TGTGCCAGCAGTGAAGGGGGGGCCCCAATATATGGCTACACCTTC.

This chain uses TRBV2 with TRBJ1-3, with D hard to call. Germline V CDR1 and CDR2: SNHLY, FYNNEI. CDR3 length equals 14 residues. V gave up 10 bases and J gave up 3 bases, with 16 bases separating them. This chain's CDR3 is CATFREDFGNTIYF. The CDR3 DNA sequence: TGTGCCACCTTTAGGGAGGATTTTGGAAACACCATATATTTT.

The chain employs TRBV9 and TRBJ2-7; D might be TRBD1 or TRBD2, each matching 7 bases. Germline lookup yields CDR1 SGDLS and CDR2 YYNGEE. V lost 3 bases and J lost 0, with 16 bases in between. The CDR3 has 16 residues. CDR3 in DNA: TGTGCCAGCAGCGAGGGGGCGGGGGCCAGCTCCTACGAGCAGTACTTC. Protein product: CASSEGAGASSYEQYF.

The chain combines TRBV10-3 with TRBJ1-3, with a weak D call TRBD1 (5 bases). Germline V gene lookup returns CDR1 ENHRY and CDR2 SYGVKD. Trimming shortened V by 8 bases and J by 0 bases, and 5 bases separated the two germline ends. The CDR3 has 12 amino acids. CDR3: CAIGGSGNTIYF. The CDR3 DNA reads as TGTGCCATCGGGGGCTCTGGAAACACCATATATTTT.

Here the CDR3 DNA reads TGTGCCAGCAGTGGGAATACAGGGACAGCTGACTACGAGCAGTACTTC. Amino acids: CASSGNTGTADYEQYF. The chain is built from TRBV2 and TRBJ2-7; 7 nucleotides align to TRBD1. V dropped 4 bases and J dropped 3; count of bases not matched to a gene: 12. In germline, CDR1 is SNHLY, CDR2 FYNNEI. The CDR3 covers 16 residues. Based on the CDR3 plus reference TRBV2 and TRBJ2-7, the full variable domain is EPEVTQTPSHQVTQMGQEVILRCVPISNHLYFYWYRQILGQKVEFLVSFYNNEISEKSEIFDDQFSVERPDGSNFTLKIRSTKLEDSAMYFCASSGNTGTADYEQYFGPGTRLTVT.

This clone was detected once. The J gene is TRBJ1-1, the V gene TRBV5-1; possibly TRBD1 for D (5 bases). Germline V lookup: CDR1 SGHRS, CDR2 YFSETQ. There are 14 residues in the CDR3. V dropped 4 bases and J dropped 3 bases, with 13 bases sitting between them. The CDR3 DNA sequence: TGCGCCAGCAGCACCGGGACGGGTGACACTGAAGCTTTCTTT. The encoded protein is CASSTGTGDTEAFF.

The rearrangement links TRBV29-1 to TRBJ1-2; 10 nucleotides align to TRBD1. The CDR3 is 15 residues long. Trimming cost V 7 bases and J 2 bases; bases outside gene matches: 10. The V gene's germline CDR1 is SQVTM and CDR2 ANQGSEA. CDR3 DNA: TGCAGCGCAATCGACAGGGGGCGAACAAACTATGGCTACACCTTC. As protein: CSAIDRGRTNYGYTF.

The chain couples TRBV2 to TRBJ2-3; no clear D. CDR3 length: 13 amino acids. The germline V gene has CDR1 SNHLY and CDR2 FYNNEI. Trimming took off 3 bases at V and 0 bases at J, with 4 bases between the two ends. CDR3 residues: CASSDKSTDTQYF. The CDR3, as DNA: TGTGCCAGCAGTGATAAAAGCACAGATACGCAGTATTTT.

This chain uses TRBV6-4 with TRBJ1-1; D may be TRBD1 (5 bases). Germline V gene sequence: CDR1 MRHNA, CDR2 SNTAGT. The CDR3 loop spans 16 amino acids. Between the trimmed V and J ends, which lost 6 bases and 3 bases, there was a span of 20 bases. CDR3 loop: CASSYTSRLGDTEAFF. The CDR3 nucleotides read TGTGCCAGCAGCTATACTAGTCGGTTGGGGGACACTGAAGCTTTCTTT.

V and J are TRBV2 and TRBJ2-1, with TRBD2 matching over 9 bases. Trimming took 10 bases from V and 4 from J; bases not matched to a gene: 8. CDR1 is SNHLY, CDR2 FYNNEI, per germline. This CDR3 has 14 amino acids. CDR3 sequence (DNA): TGTGCCACCGCGGCGGGACTAGCTTACAATGAGCAGTTCTTC. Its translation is CATAAGLAYNEQFF.

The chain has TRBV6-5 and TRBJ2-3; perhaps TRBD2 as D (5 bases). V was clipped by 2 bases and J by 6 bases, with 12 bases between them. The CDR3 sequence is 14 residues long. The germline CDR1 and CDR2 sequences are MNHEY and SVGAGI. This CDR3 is CASSYGGSEDTQYF. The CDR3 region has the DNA TGTGCCAGCAGTTACGGCGGGTCTGAGGATACGCAGTATTTT.